These T cell receptor beta chains were read from a single sample in a study of graft-versus-host responses after intestinal transplantation. For these receptors, no antigen is known. The protocol was immunoSEQ multiplex PCR, while the TCRdb copy is restricted to in-frame clones and leaves out a portion. The profile shows 35,000 to 45,000 clones, 85% to 95% of them singletons. The specimen was unstimulated CD8+ T cells sorted from spleen or lymph node cells, collected before transplant. These receptors all come from a human donor who was the organ donor for an intestinal transplant. The CDR3 runs from the conserved cysteine through the conserved F or W. Fields, in order: clone size, D gene, V gene, J gene, CDR3 protein, CDR3 DNA. D genes are given only for firm matches. Not all rows give a size; the values are once, few, many and, for expanded clones, a class.

size: few
D: TRBD2
V: TRBV7-8
J: TRBJ2-2
CDR3: CASSLAGGNTGELFF
DNA: TGTGCCAGCAGTCTAGCGGGGGGGAACACCGGGGAGTTGTTTTTT

size: NA
D: NA
V: TRBV5-1
J: TRBJ1-1
CDR3: CASSLVQPPNTEAFF
DNA: TGCGCCAGCAGCTTGGTACAGCCGCCGAACACTGAAGCTTTCTTT

size: NA
D: TRBD1
V: TRBV9
J: TRBJ2-1
CDR3: CASSATGVEQFF
DNA: TGTGCCAGCAGCGCGACAGGGGTTGAGCAGTTCTTC

size: once
D: NA
V: TRBV9
J: TRBJ1-6
CDR3: CASSAPTGPPLHF
DNA: TGTGCCAGCAGCGCCCCGACGGGGCCACCCCTCCACTTT

size: NA
D: TRBD1
V: TRBV19
J: TRBJ1-1
CDR3: CASSRTGGTEAFF
DNA: TGTGCCAGTAGTAGGACAGGGGGCACTGAAGCTTTCTTT

size: NA
D: NA
V: TRBV21-1
J: TRBJ2-7
CDR3: CASSKVGPGGPHEQYF
DNA: TGTGCCAGCAGCAAAGTCGGGCCAGGGGGTCCCCACGAGCAGTACTTC

size: NA
D: NA
V: TRBV29-1
J: TRBJ2-1
CDR3: CTYRVGGPVSSEQFF
DNA: TGCACGTACCGTGTCGGGGGGCCGGTCTCCAGTGAGCAGTTCTTC

size: NA
D: NA
V: TRBV7-9
J: TRBJ2-2
CDR3: CASSSTPGPITGELFF
DNA: TGTGCCAGCAGCTCTACCCCTGGACCGATCACCGGGGAGCTGTTTTTT

size: once
D: TRBD2
V: TRBV5-6
J: TRBJ2-7
CDR3: CASSLEASGGPHLYEQYF
DNA: TGTGCCAGCAGCTTGGAGGCTAGCGGGGGGCCCCATCTCTACGAGCAGTACTTC

size: once
D: NA
V: TRBV6-5
J: TRBJ2-1
CDR3: CASSYSGNEQFF
DNA: TGTGCCAGCAGTTACTCGGGTAATGAGCAGTTCTTC

size: NA
D: NA
V: TRBV11-2
J: TRBJ1-4
CDR3: CASSSFPLPSRTANEKLFF
DNA: TGTGCCAGCAGCTCTTTTCCCCTACCTTCCCGGACAGCTAATGAAAAACTGTTTTTT

size: NA
D: NA
V: TRBV9
J: TRBJ1-6
CDR3: CASSVDDGPLHF
DNA: TGTGCCAGCAGCGTAGATGATGGCCCCCTCCACTTT

size: NA
D: NA
V: TRBV5-1
J: TRBJ2-2
CDR3: CASSFWGDGELFF
DNA: TGCGCCAGCAGCTTCTGGGGGGACGGGGAGCTGTTTTTT

size: NA
D: NA
V: TRBV14
J: TRBJ2-7
CDR3: CASSPYFPGESSYEQYF
DNA: TGTGCCAGCAGCCCTTATTTCCCAGGGGAGAGCTCCTACGAGCAGTACTTC

size: NA
D: NA
V: TRBV15
J: TRBJ2-2
CDR3: CATSREDRVNTGELFF
DNA: TGTGCCACCAGCAGAGAGGATAGGGTGAACACCGGGGAGCTGTTTTTT

size: NA
D: NA
V: TRBV4-1
J: TRBJ2-3
CDR3: CASSGIADTQYF
DNA: TGCGCCAGCAGCGGGATCGCAGATACGCAGTATTTT

size: NA
D: TRBD1
V: TRBV6-1
J: TRBJ2-7
CDR3: CASSVGTGALWEQYF
DNA: TGTGCCAGCAGTGTCGGGACAGGGGCCCTATGGGAGCAGTACTTC

size: NA
D: NA
V: TRBV7-6
J: TRBJ2-5
CDR3: CASSLILEETQYF
DNA: TGTGCCAGCAGCTTGATACTAGAAGAGACCCAGTACTTC

size: NA
D: NA
V: TRBV29-1
J: TRBJ1-1
CDR3: CSVELGQMNTEAFF
DNA: TGCAGCGTTGAATTAGGACAGATGAACACTGAAGCTTTCTTT

size: NA
D: NA
V: TRBV18
J: TRBJ2-3
CDR3: CASSPGAIDTQYF
DNA: TGTGCCAGCTCACCAGGGGCCATAGATACGCAGTATTTT

size: NA
D: TRBD1
V: TRBV18
J: TRBJ1-1
CDR3: CASSPFVQGNPTEAFF
DNA: TGTGCCAGCTCACCATTTGTACAGGGGAATCCGACTGAAGCTTTCTTT

size: NA
D: NA
V: TRBV27
J: TRBJ2-7
CDR3: CASSFNQGRSSYEQYF
DNA: TGTGCCAGCAGTTTTAATCAGGGGAGAAGCTCCTACGAGCAGTACTTC

size: once
D: NA
V: TRBV18
J: TRBJ2-4
CDR3: CASSPSDPSPDLFAKNIQYF
DNA: TGTGCCAGCTCACCCTCCGACCCCTCGCCGGACCTTTTTGCCAAAAACATTCAGTACTTC

size: NA
D: NA
V: TRBV14
J: TRBJ2-1
CDR3: CASSQVLGDEQFF
DNA: TGTGCCAGCAGCCAGGTGTTGGGGGATGAGCAGTTCTTC

size: NA
D: NA
V: TRBV27
J: TRBJ2-7
CDR3: CASSLDSYSYEQYF
DNA: TGTGCCAGCAGCCTCGACAGTTACTCCTACGAGCAGTACTTC

size: few
D: TRBD2
V: TRBV7-6
J: TRBJ2-7
CDR3: CASSLGTSVEQYF
DNA: TGTGCCAGCAGCTTAGGGACTAGCGTGGAGCAGTACTTC

size: NA
D: TRBD1
V: TRBV5-6
J: TRBJ2-2
CDR3: CASSLGQGITGELFF
DNA: TGTGCCAGCAGCTTGGGACAGGGAATCACCGGGGAGCTGTTTTTT

size: once
D: TRBD2
V: TRBV5-4
J: TRBJ2-1
CDR3: CASSLEISGGLSSYNEQFF
DNA: TGTGCCAGCAGCTTGGAGATTAGCGGGGGGCTCAGCTCCTACAATGAGCAGTTCTTC

size: NA
D: TRBD2
V: TRBV4-1
J: TRBJ2-1
CDR3: CASSQVRLAAGGLGEQFF
DNA: TGCGCCAGCAGCCAAGTACGTCTGGCAGCGGGGGGGCTAGGTGAGCAGTTCTTC

size: NA
D: TRBD1
V: TRBV5-5
J: TRBJ2-7
CDR3: CASSFGQGGYEQYF
DNA: TGTGCCAGCAGTTTTGGACAGGGAGGCTACGAGCAGTACTTC

size: NA
D: NA
V: TRBV19
J: TRBJ2-1
CDR3: CASSPERVLYNEQFF
DNA: TGTGCCAGTAGTCCCGAGCGGGTCCTCTACAATGAGCAGTTCTTC

size: NA
D: NA
V: TRBV7-8
J: TRBJ1-3
CDR3: CASSLESQAHSGNTIYF
DNA: TGTGCCAGCAGCTTAGAAAGCCAGGCGCACTCTGGAAACACCATATATTTT

size: NA
D: NA
V: TRBV4-2
J: TRBJ1-2
CDR3: CASKLDGWDGYTF
DNA: TGTGCCAGCAAACTGGACGGGTGGGATGGCTACACCTTC

size: NA
D: NA
V: TRBV1
J: TRBJ1-2
CDR3: CTSSQGQGEPPQPHGYTF
DNA: TGCACCAGCAGCCAGGGACAGGGGGAACCACCCCAACCCCACGGCTACACCTTC

size: NA
D: NA
V: TRBV25-1
J: TRBJ2-2
CDR3: CASSDGGWGTGELFF
DNA: TGTGCCAGCAGTGACGGGGGTTGGGGCACCGGGGAGCTGTTTTTT

size: NA
D: TRBD1
V: TRBV6-6
J: TRBJ2-3
CDR3: CASGGTGFSTDTQYF
DNA: TGTGCCAGCGGGGGGACAGGGTTTTCCACAGATACGCAGTATTTT

size: NA
D: NA
V: TRBV6-5
J: TRBJ2-3
CDR3: CASSQQGSSTDTQYF
DNA: TGTGCCAGCAGTCAGCAAGGCTCGAGCACAGATACGCAGTATTTT

size: NA
D: NA
V: TRBV30
J: TRBJ1-5
CDR3: CAWSVRGLSNQPQHF
DNA: TGTGCCTGGAGTGTAAGAGGGTTAAGCAATCAGCCCCAGCATTTT

size: NA
D: NA
V: TRBV11-2
J: TRBJ2-5
CDR3: CASSLGGGYQETQYF
DNA: TGTGCCAGCAGCCTCGGGGGCGGGTACCAAGAGACCCAGTACTTC

size: NA
D: TRBD1
V: TRBV28
J: TRBJ1-1
CDR3: CASSLWTGWPEAFF
DNA: TGTGCCAGCAGTTTATGGACAGGGTGGCCTGAAGCTTTCTTT

size: NA
D: NA
V: TRBV5-1
J: TRBJ2-7
CDR3: CASTADIGTYEQYF
DNA: TGCGCCAGCACTGCGGACATTGGAACCTACGAGCAGTACTTC

size: NA
D: NA
V: TRBV4-3
J: TRBJ2-7
CDR3: CASSQDVDFPLTYEQYF
DNA: TGCGCCAGCAGCCAAGATGTTGATTTCCCCCTCACCTACGAGCAGTACTTC

size: NA
D: TRBD1
V: TRBV11-3
J: TRBJ2-2
CDR3: CASSFRGGDTGELFF
DNA: TGTGCCAGCAGCTTCCGAGGGGGCGATACCGGGGAGCTGTTTTTT

size: NA
D: NA
V: TRBV10-2
J: TRBJ2-7
CDR3: CASSENGQSSYEQYF
DNA: TGCGCCAGCAGTGAAAACGGACAGTCCTCCTACGAGCAGTACTTC

size: NA
D: TRBD1
V: TRBV15
J: TRBJ1-4
CDR3: CATSPRDRVYEKLFF
DNA: TGTGCCACCAGCCCCCGGGACAGGGTTTATGAAAAACTGTTTTTT

size: once
D: TRBD1
V: TRBV27
J: TRBJ2-1
CDR3: CAIGQGGNNEQFF
DNA: TGTGCCATCGGACAGGGGGGGAACAATGAGCAGTTCTTC

size: NA
D: NA
V: TRBV15
J: TRBJ2-5
CDR3: CATSREGGGGETQYF
DNA: TGTGCCACCAGCAGAGAGGGGGGAGGGGGAGAGACCCAGTACTTC

size: NA
D: NA
V: TRBV5-1
J: TRBJ2-7
CDR3: CASRLLQGLYEQYF
DNA: TGCGCCAGCAGACTCCTGCAGGGCTTGTACGAGCAGTACTTC

size: NA
D: TRBD2
V: TRBV10-3
J: TRBJ2-7
CDR3: CAISGPGLASGEQYF
DNA: TGTGCCATCAGTGGGCCGGGACTAGCGTCGGGCGAGCAGTACTTC

size: NA
D: NA
V: TRBV5-1
J: TRBJ2-7
CDR3: CASSWLTGYYEQYF
DNA: TGCGCCAGCAGCTGGCTGACAGGCTACTACGAGCAGTACTTC

size: NA
D: TRBD2
V: TRBV5-1
J: TRBJ2-7
CDR3: CASSLGASGGYEQYF
DNA: TGCGCCAGCAGCTTGGGAGCTAGCGGGGGCTACGAGCAGTACTTC

size: NA
D: TRBD2
V: TRBV30
J: TRBJ2-7
CDR3: CAWLGAGGYGQYF
DNA: TGTGCCTGGTTAGGAGCGGGGGGCTACGGGCAGTACTTC

size: NA
D: TRBD2
V: TRBV25-1
J: TRBJ2-5
CDR3: CASTAGGVGKTQYF
DNA: TGTGCCAGCACGGCGGGAGGGGTGGGTAAGACCCAGTACTTC

size: NA
D: TRBD1
V: TRBV5-5
J: TRBJ1-5
CDR3: CASSFQGEPQHF
DNA: TGTGCCAGCAGCTTTCAGGGGGAGCCCCAGCATTTT

size: NA
D: TRBD1
V: TRBV2
J: TRBJ2-2
CDR3: CASIGTGGSVRTGELFF
DNA: TGTGCCAGCATCGGGACAGGGGGCTCAGTGAGGACCGGGGAGCTGTTTTTT

size: NA
D: TRBD1
V: TRBV7-9
J: TRBJ2-7
CDR3: CASSLDQGAYEQYF
DNA: TGTGCCAGCAGCTTGGACCAGGGGGCCTACGAGCAGTACTTC

size: NA
D: NA
V: TRBV5-5
J: TRBJ2-1
CDR3: CASFGGIRYYEQFF
DNA: TGTGCCAGCTTCGGGGGAATAAGGTACTATGAGCAGTTCTTC

size: NA
D: NA
V: TRBV4-1
J: TRBJ1-1
CDR3: CASSQGSEGTEAFF
DNA: TGCGCCAGCAGCCAAGGATCTGAAGGCACTGAAGCTTTCTTT

size: NA
D: NA
V: TRBV6-6
J: TRBJ2-7
CDR3: CASSYTWTSSSYEQYF
DNA: TGTGCCAGCAGCTACACCTGGACATCGAGCTCCTACGAGCAGTACTTC

size: NA
D: TRBD1
V: TRBV9
J: TRBJ2-1
CDR3: CASSAGTGAYNEQFF
DNA: TGTGCCAGCAGCGCCGGGACAGGGGCCTACAATGAGCAGTTCTTC